This T cell receptor (beta chain) was identified during a study of blood T cell repertoires in COVID-19. About the research overall: The United States, Italy and Spain provided the acute and convalescent COVID-19 samples. Sources were T cells, B-cell-depleted T cells, or PBMCs; the material itself was cDNA or gDNA.

The CDR3 spans 17 residues. J gave up 0 bases and V 5 bases, and 12 bases lay outside the gene matches. Germline V CDR1 and CDR2: LNHDA, SQIVND (reference sequence). In the original workflow: Scientists estimated how many nucleated cells there were by amplifying reference gene primers. Repertoires were generated with immunoSEQ multiplex PCR, while TCRdb's copy carries only in-frame clones and drops some. V and J calls and clone size are as listed in that table; D and trimming were resolved from the DNA. This table holds some 240,000 clones, 65% to 90% found once. This receptor was taken from a woman in her 70s with COVID-19, enrolled during active disease. The chain carries TRBV19 and TRBJ1-2; 7 nucleotides agree with TRBD1. Material: peripheral blood. The CDR3 here is CASSAPGQHTPNYGYTF. Written as DNA, the CDR3 is TGTGCCAGTAGTGCGCCGGGACAGCATACCCCTAACTATGGCTACACCTTC.